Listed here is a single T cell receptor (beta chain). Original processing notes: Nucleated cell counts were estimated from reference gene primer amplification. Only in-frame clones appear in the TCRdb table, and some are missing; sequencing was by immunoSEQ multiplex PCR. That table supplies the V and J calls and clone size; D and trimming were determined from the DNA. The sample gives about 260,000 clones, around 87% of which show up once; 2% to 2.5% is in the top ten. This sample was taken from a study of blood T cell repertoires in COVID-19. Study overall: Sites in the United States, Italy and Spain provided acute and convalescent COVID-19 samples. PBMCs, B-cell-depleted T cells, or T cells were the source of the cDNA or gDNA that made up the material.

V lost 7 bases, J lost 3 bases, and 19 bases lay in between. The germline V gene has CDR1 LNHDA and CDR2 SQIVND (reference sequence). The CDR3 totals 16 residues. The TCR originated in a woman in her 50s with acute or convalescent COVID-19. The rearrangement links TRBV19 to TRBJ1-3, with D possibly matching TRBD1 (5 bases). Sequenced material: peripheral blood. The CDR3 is CASNQPAGLIGNTIYF. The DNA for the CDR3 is TGTGCCAGTAATCAACCGGCAGGGTTGATTGGAAACACCATATATTTT. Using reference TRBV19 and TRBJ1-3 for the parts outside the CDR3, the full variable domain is DGGITQSPKYLFRKEGQNVTLSCEQNLNHDAMYWYRQDPGQGLRLIYYSQIVNDFQKGDIAEGYSVSREKKESFPLTVTSAQKNPTAFYLCASNQPAGLIGNTIYFGEGSWLTVV.